Detailed here is one T cell receptor (beta chain). This clone has more than one count but fewer than ten. The antigen it recognizes is unknown. Within one base of it there is no much larger clone, and no base qualities were kept. These data are taken from a study of cytomegalovirus exposure and HLA in healthy donors (TCRdb year 2017). Study-wide context: In an earlier analysis of around 540 of the donors, about 270 Gb of sequence data and approximately 100 million unique TCR beta sequences from about 190 million T cells were reported. Approximately 310 gigabases of sequencing data and 70 million to 100 million unique TCR sequences were included in an early release covering about 700 HLA-typed donors. Of the 300 to 500 genotyped donors, less than 90% were placed in the genetic ancestry cluster associated with self-reported Caucasian donors. The study aimed to test whether signatures of past pathogen exposure could be identified by cataloging public T cell receptors. The T cell repertoires of 666 subjects were profiled by immunosequencing and related to cytomegalovirus serostatus. Besides the first cohort of roughly 660 subjects, a separate validation cohort made up of about 120 different subjects was used. High-throughput TCR immunosequencing, statistical association of individual TCRs with disease status, and machine learning were combined to predict cytomegalovirus infection status. A later analysis re-analyzed previously published TCR beta repertoires from several hundred donors and added high-resolution HLA genotyping to study TCR occurrence patterns. The later analysis used no new phenotypic data to find candidate immune exposures, relying instead on TCR beta sequences and their occurrence across donors. An earlier analysis of more than 450 of the donors used high-throughput TCR beta sequencing to judge whether each TCR beta V gene segment behaved as functional or pseudogenic. Donor age, sex, ethnicity and CMV serostatus were compiled together with the repertoire data. Genome-wide SNP genotypes for about 65% of the roughly 670 donors were used in a later genetic analysis, which treated that subset as a discovery cohort. Every discovery cohort repertoire had been produced on one sequencing platform. Both class I and class II loci were covered by HLA typing, at four-digit resolution. The number of donors typed differed by locus, with about 629-630 for A, B, C, DRB1 and DQB1, 522 for DQA1, some 570 for DPA1, and 400 to 490 for DPB1. About five DR-DQ haplotypes were handled as single units for association and clustering because linkage in the cohort was strong. Among 350 to 400 genotyped donors of the cohort, an average of roughly 240,000 unique TCR beta nucleotide sequences were sequenced per donor, around 18% of them non-productive. The paper's findings and limits, for the study overall: Most CMV-associated TCR beta chains appeared to be HLA-restricted in a later analysis, and the HLA associations seemed to be driven largely by CMV exposure. While some public TCRs were present in many individuals, most TCR sequences turned up only very rarely across donors. In a later analysis, HLA-associated TCR beta chains were found to be more clonally expanded and to have lower generation probabilities than equally common non-associated chains. The sequencing pipeline was judged likely to have produced a cluster of highly shared sequence variants as a technical artifact. In the study, some 160 TCR beta chains were listed as associated with cytomegalovirus. When HLA alleles, especially DR and DQ, strongly co-occurred, attributing TCR associations to individual alleles was difficult. A further reported finding was that TCR beta sequences accurately predicted the HLA-A and HLA-B alleles for most subjects in the first cohort. The cohort was sequenced for TCR beta chains only, and without alpha or paired-chain data the features that could be detected were limited. A later analysis found that TCR association rates varied across HLA loci, with DRB1 alleles showing the most associated TCRs and HLA-C alleles the fewest. In vitro tests confirmed that a few of the cytomegalovirus-associated TCR beta chains recognize cytomegalovirus antigens. In a later analysis, about 17,000 TCR beta sequences were associated with specific HLA alleles at a false discovery rate of 0.05. Compared with the 666-donor mean, donors in an Asian-associated ancestry cluster had fewer N-insertions in productive TCRs, according to a later genetic analysis. The earlier analysis of around 600 of the donors excluded around 17 rarely observed V segments, including chromosome 9 orphons, because counts were too low. Several of the top co-occurrence clusters appeared to be linked to parvovirus B19, influenza, CMV and Epstein-Barr virus, according to a later analysis. The authors suggested that the approach could potentially be generalized to other disease states and immunological phenotypes. HLA typing was unavailable for some donors at each locus, so association tests used only the typed subset. Roughly uniform sequencing depth across donors was assumed in presence/absence analyses, although this assumption may not hold. Correlated functional status among segregating V segments might reflect linkage disequilibrium, but an unknown experimental factor could not be ruled out. Some IMGT-functional V segments, including TRBV6-2 and TRBV6-3, could not be distinguished by the 87-base-pair reads and were therefore excluded. V-gene and J-gene trimming of TCR beta chains was associated with a missense DCLRE1C variant in a later genetic analysis, and the association was replicated in an independent cohort. In both the original and validation cohorts, the classifier was reported to diagnose cytomegalovirus status with high specificity and sensitivity. In an earlier analysis of a few hundred of the donors, most TCR beta V segments were observed in productive rearrangements about 87% or about 30% of the time, broadly matching IMGT annotations. For the cohort, immune exposure information was limited to CMV serostatus.

Including the terminal cysteine and phenylalanine, the CDR3 comprises 15 residues. The DNA shown is the 45-base CDR3, in frame from base 1. From a lookup of the germline V gene, CDR1 and CDR2 are MGHRA and YSYEKL. Germline trimming amounts to 1 base on V and 0 bases on J, with 2 as the count of junction bases outside the gene matches. The cohort comprised several hundred healthy bone marrow donors. Cohort members were all nominally healthy when sampled, although unrecorded immune exposures were likely present. The donor was CMV seropositive and was included in the group of 250 to 300 seropositive cohort members. Each donor provided a peripheral blood sample, and peripheral blood mononuclear cells were used for TCR beta sequencing. The Qiagen DNeasy Blood Extraction Kit was used to extract genomic DNA from the blood cell samples. The protocol used for the library was the immunoSEQ multiplex PCR assay. A mixture of 60 forward primers for TCR Vbeta segments and 13 reverse primers for TCR Jbeta segments was used in the multiplex PCR. The CDR3 region of rearranged TCR beta genes was amplified from genomic DNA by a multiplex PCR assay. The Illumina HiSeq System was used to sequence the amplified TCR beta libraries as 87-base-pair reads. Regarding the original processing steps: A later analysis tallied 80 million to 95 million unique TCR beta chains across the 550 to 850 repertoires, and some 10 million of those chains were shared by two or more donors. Raw reads were error-corrected and collapsed into unique sequences by a nearest-neighbor algorithm in which closely related sequences were merged to remove PCR and sequencing errors. To assign V, D and J gene segments, CDR3 sequences were aligned to IMGT reference sequences. For a sequence to be retained, a match of at least six nucleotides was required to both a V gene segment and a J gene segment. Rearrangements were classified as productive when the CDR3 lacked stop codons and remained in frame with V and J, and all other rearrangements were classified as non-productive. Following IMGT convention, CDR3 was defined as the stretch from the second conserved V-encoded cysteine to the conserved J-encoded phenylalanine. Sequences without an unambiguous match to a single V gene segment were excluded from the earlier analysis of about 630 of the donors. In an earlier analysis of several hundred of the donors, V segments were called functional above 56.7% productive rearrangements and were called segregating when the between-donor standard deviation exceeded 5%. A statistical classification framework was built for diagnosing cytomegalovirus status from the catalog of TCR beta chain sequences. V and J gene assignment, in a later analysis, came from comparing TCR nucleotide sequences with IMGT/GENE-DB human TR gene sequences. The TCRdist pipeline was used in a later analysis to assign CDR3 sequences and most-parsimonious VDJ recombination scenarios. In a later analysis, each TCR beta chain was defined by its CDR3 amino acid sequence together with its V-gene family, and reads lacking a unique V-gene family were excluded. A later analysis removed roughly 590 highly shared, low-generation-probability nucleotide sequences to deal with suspected cross-contamination and a sequencing artifact. A later analysis calculated a clonal expansion index for each public chain from normalized within-repertoire ranks of inferred template counts. In a later analysis, generation probabilities were computed using a VDJ recombination model fitted to out-of-frame rearrangements, and the results were checked against IGoR. A later analysis scored TCR-TCR, TCR-HLA and TCR-CMV co-occurrence with hypergeometric tests, applying a repertoire-size bias correction to TCR pairs. A later analysis estimated false discovery rates by permuting HLA or CMV assignments 20 times. In a later analysis, co-occurring TCRs were grouped with DBSCAN, and TCRdist sequence similarity was added when clustering was performed within HLA-allele-positive subsets. For co-occurrence clustering, repertoires with fewer than 30,000 or more than 120,000 public chains were excluded, along with about five repertoires with anomalous nucleotide sharing. TCRdb carries this immuneACCESS record with in-frame sequences only. Its versions omit some clonotypes, under half of them owing to an unresolved V gene in the studies checked, with the rest unexplained. V and J calls plus clone size are reproduced from that table; the DNA served to infer D and trimming. Here the sample has around 180,000 clones; about 79% occur a single time. Jointly, the top ten make up around 1.2% of the sample.

The chain is made from TRBV4-1 and TRBJ1-1; TRBD1 fits 7 bases in the junction. This clonotype was obtained from a girl aged 2-9 years in good health and CMV-seropositive. Sequences were obtained from PBMCs. The CDR3 in this case is CASSQVGQLNTEAFF. The nucleotide sequence reads as follows: TGCGCCAGCAGCCAAGTGGGACAGCTGAACACTGAAGCTTTCTTT.